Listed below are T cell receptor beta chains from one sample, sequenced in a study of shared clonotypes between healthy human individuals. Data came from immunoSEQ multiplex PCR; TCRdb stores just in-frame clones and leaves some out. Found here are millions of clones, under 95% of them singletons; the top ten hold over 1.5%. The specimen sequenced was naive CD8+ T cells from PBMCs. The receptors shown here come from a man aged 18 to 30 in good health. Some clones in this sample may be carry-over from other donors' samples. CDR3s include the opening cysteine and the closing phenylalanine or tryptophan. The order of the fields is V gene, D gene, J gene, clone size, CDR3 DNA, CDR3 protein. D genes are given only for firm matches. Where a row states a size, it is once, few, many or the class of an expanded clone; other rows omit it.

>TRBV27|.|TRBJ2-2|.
TGTGCCAGCAGTTTAACTCCGGGGAACACCGGGGAGCTGTTTTTT
CASSLTPGNTGELFF
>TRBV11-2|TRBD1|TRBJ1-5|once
TGTGCCAGCAGTCTCGACAGGGGGCATCAGCCCCAGCATTTT
CASSLDRGHQPQHF
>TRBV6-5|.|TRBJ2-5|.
TGTGCCAGCAGTTACGACCGGGCGCAAGAGACCCAGTACTTC
CASSYDRAQETQYF
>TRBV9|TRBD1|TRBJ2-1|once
TGTGCCAGCAGCGTAGCCCCAGGGGGAAATAATGAGCAGTTCTTC
CASSVAPGGNNEQFF
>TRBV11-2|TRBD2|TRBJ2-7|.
TGTGCCAGCAGCTTAGCTGCTAGCGGGAGGGCCACCTCTTCCTACGAGCAGTACTTC
CASSLAASGRATSSYEQYF
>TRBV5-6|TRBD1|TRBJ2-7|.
TGTGCCAGCAGCCCCGGGACAGGGGGTTCCGAGCAGTACTTC
CASSPGTGGSEQYF
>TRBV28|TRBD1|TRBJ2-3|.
TGTGCCAGCAGCTTCGCCGTTGGACAGGGACCCACAGATACGCAGTATTTT
CASSFAVGQGPTDTQYF
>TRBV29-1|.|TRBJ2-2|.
TGCAGCGAGGCGACAGGTTACACCGGGGAGCTGTTTTTT
CSEATGYTGELFF
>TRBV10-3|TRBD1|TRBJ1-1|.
TGTGCCATCAGGGAGGACAGGGGCGAGTGGAGGGGCACTGAAGCTTTCTTT
CAIREDRGEWRGTEAFF
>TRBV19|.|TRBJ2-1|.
TGTGCCAGTAGTATAGTATCCGGGAGATCATACAATGAGCAGTTCTTC
CASSIVSGRSYNEQFF
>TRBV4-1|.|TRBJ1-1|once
TGCGCCAGCAGCCAAGTTGGTCGGAGTTACAACACTGAAGCTTTCTTT
CASSQVGRSYNTEAFF
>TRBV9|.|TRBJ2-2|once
TGTGCCAGCAGCCCCATTGCGCCCCGGGACACCGGGGAGCTGTTTTTT
CASSPIAPRDTGELFF
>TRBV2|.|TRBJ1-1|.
TGTGCCAGCAGTGAATGGGGTAGGGCAGGCTTTAACACTGAAGCTTTCTTT
CASSEWGRAGFNTEAFF
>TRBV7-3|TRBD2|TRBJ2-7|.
TGTGCCAGCAGCGCGGGGACTAGCGGGAGTGATGAGCAGTACTTC
CASSAGTSGSDEQYF
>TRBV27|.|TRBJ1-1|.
TGTGCCAGCAGGATAGAGTGGGGCACTGAAGCTTTCTTT
CASRIEWGTEAFF
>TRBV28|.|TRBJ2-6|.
TGTGCCAGCACCCAGGGGGGACTAGGGAGCTCTGGGGCCAACGTCCTGACTTTC
CASTQGGLGSSGANVLTF
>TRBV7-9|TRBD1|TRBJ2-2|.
TGTGCCAGCAGCTCGGGACAGGGGGTGTATACCGGGGAGCTGTTTTTT
CASSSGQGVYTGELFF
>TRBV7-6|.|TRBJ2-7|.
TGTGCCAGCAGCCCATCCCACGCGGCAGCTACTACCTCCTACGAGCAGTACTTC
CASSPSHAAATTSYEQYF
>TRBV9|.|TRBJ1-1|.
TGTGCCAGCAGCGCCCCCCGGGGGCCCCACACTGAAGCTTTCTTT
CASSAPRGPHTEAFF
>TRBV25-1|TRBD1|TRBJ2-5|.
TGTGCCAGCAGCCTTGCGGAGGCAGGGGGCCCAGAGACCCAGTACTTC
CASSLAEAGGPETQYF
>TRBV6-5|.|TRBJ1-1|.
TGTGCCAGCAGTTTAGGACAGCTTAGAGCTGAAGCTTTCTTT
CASSLGQLRAEAFF
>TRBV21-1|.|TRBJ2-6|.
TGTGCCAGCAGTACGGGGGACTGCCTGGTTTGGGCCAACGTCCTGACTTTC
CASSTGDCLVWANVLTF
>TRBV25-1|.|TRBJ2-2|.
TGTGCCAGCAGTGAATATCGTACCGGGGAGCTGTTTTTT
CASSEYRTGELFF